Shown below are 18 T cell receptor beta chains from a single sample sequenced in a study of blood T cell repertoires in COVID-19. The table came from immunoSEQ multiplex PCR; TCRdb's copy has only in-frame clones and leaves some out. This sample has 350,000 or so clones, with roughly 90% found just once. Sequencing was done on a sample of peripheral blood. These TCRs come from a man younger than 30 with active or convalescent COVID-19.

The rearrangement links TRBV9 to TRBJ2-1; the match to TRBD2 covers 13 bases. Germline CDR1 reads SGDLS; CDR2 reads YYNGEE. This CDR3 has 19 amino acids. Trimming at V came to 2 bases and at J to 0 bases, leaving 8 bases not matched to a gene. The CDR3 DNA sequence: TGTGCCAGCAGCGTGCGACTAGCGGGAGGCCCGATCTCCTACAATGAGCAGTTCTTC. Translating it yields CASSVRLAGGPISYNEQFF.

The CDR3 region is CASSQATSGRWSDTQYF. In nucleotides, the CDR3 is TGTGCCAGCAGCCAAGCGACTAGCGGGAGATGGTCTGATACGCAGTATTTT. V is TRBV4-2 and J is TRBJ2-3, with 12 bases lining up with TRBD2. The germline gives CDR1 LGHNA, CDR2 YNFKEQ. V gave up 1 base and J gave up 6 bases; unmatched junction bases: 8. CDR3 length: 17 amino acids.

The chain carries TRBV6-1 and TRBJ1-3; TRBD1 aligns across 9 bases. This CDR3 has 16 residues. V was clipped by 3 bases and J by 0 bases; unmatched bases: 3. Per germline, CDR1 MNHNS and CDR2 SASEGT. The CDR3 DNA reads as TGTGCCAGCAGTGAGGTGACAGGGGGCTCTGGAAACACCATATATTTT. It translates to CASSEVTGGSGNTIYF.

There are a few counts of this clone. The rearrangement uses TRBV5-8 and TRBJ1-1; D gene ambiguous. CDR3 length: 13 amino acids. Between the trimmed V and J ends, which lost 0 bases and 7 bases, there was a span of 10 bases. Germline CDR1 SGHTS, CDR2 YDEGEE. The CDR3 is CASSLADRGEAFF. In DNA, the CDR3 is TGTGCCAGCAGCTTGGCCGATCGGGGTGAAGCTTTCTTT.

This clone was found once. The V call is TRBV27, the J call TRBJ2-7, with 11 nucleotides matching TRBD2. The ends lost 4 bases at V and 7 bases at J; junction bases unmatched: 6. Germline CDR1 is MNHEY and CDR2 is SMNVEV (reference sequence). CDR3 length: 14 amino acids. The CDR3 loop reads CASSYSGGAREQYF. The CDR3 DNA is TGTGCCAGCAGTTATAGCGGGGGGGCGAGGGAGCAGTACTTC.

This chain's CDR3 is CASSKGDTGTISYEQYF. The CDR3 nucleotides are TGTGCCAGCAGCAAAGGTGACACCGGGACTATATCCTACGAGCAGTACTTC. V usage is TRBV21-1 and J usage is TRBJ2-7; the tabulated D call, TRBD2, remains unverified against the DNA. TRBV21-1 constitutes a pseudogene. This CDR3 spans 17 amino acids.

This clone occurred a few times. The CDR3 DNA reads TGTGCCACCAGCAGCTTCCTGGCGGGGCCTGGTAATTCACCCCTCCACTTT. This translates into CATSSFLAGPGNSPLHF. This chain uses TRBV15 with TRBJ1-6; weak D call: TRBD1 (5 bases). The CDR3 is made up of 17 amino acids. Germline CDR1 LNHNV, CDR2 YYDKDF (reference sequence). V shed 3 bases and J shed 6 bases, with 18 bases lying between them.

This chain joins TRBV5-4 and TRBJ1-1, with TRBD1 matching over 9 bases. This CDR3 has 15 amino acids. The germline V gene has CDR1 SGHNT and CDR2 YYREEE (reference sequence). V trimming: 3 bases; J trimming: 4 bases; junction bases outside the gene matches: 7. CDR3 coding DNA: TGTGCCAGCAGCTCACCAACAGGGGGCGGCACTGAAGCTTTCTTT. This codes for CASSSPTGGGTEAFF. The full variable domain, in which reference TRBV5-4 and TRBJ1-1 provide the parts outside the CDR3, is ETGVTQSPTHLIKTRGQQVTLRCSSQSGHNTVSWYQQALGQGPQFIFQYYREEENGRGNFPPRFSGLQFPNYSSELNVNALELDDSALYLCASSSPTGGGTEAFFGQGTRLTVV.

The chain couples TRBV19 to TRBJ2-7; 11 nucleotides line up with TRBD2. The ends lost 4 bases at V and 2 bases at J; junction bases unmatched: 10. Germline-derived CDR1 and CDR2 are LNHDA and SQIVND (reference sequence). The CDR3 has 17 amino acids. The CDR3 here is CASSTGTSGFQPYEQYF. The DNA of the CDR3 is TGTGCCAGTAGTACCGGGACTAGCGGATTCCAACCCTACGAGCAGTACTTC.

The chain recombines TRBV3-1 (or the pseudogene TRBV3-2) with TRBJ1-2; D unresolved. The CDR3 is made up of 13 amino acids. V lost 1 base and J lost 6, with 9 bases in between. Germline CDR1 reads LGHDT; CDR2 reads YNNKEL (reference sequence). This chain's CDR3 is CASSQGGYHGYTF. The CDR3 DNA follows: TGTGCCAGCAGCCAAGGAGGTTATCATGGCTACACCTTC.

V gene TRBV29-1 combines with J gene TRBJ1-1; TRBD1 might be the D (5 bases). Germline CDR1 is SQVTM and CDR2 is ANQGSEA. Deletions cut 5 bases from V and 4 bases from J, with 17 bases between. This CDR3 contains 14 residues. The CDR3 spells CSVSKGRGGTEAFF. The CDR3 nucleotides are TGCAGCGTTTCTAAGGGGAGGGGCGGCACTGAAGCTTTCTTT.

This clone was seen only a few times. The V call is TRBV21-1, the J call TRBJ1-4; the table's D call of TRBD1 was not tested on the DNA. TRBV21-1 is tagged as a pseudogene. The CDR3 has 20 residues. The CDR3 DNA reads as TGTGCCAGCAACCGTATACAGGACAGGGGCACCAGGGGTTCCAATGAAAAACTGTTTTTT. As protein: CASNRIQDRGTRGSNEKLFF.

V usage is TRBV6-2 or TRBV6-3 and J usage is TRBJ2-5; 7 bases match TRBD1. The V gene end was trimmed by 5 bases and the J gene end by 5 bases; junction bases not matched to a gene: 8. Germline CDR1 is MNHEY and CDR2 is SVGEGT. CDR3 length: 14 amino acids. The CDR3 nucleotides are TGTGCCAGCAGTGGGGACAGTTCCTGGGAGACCCAGTACTTC. Translating it yields CASSGDSSWETQYF.

This chain links TRBV4-2 with TRBJ2-2; 11 bases line up with TRBD1. The CDR3 spans 15 residues. The germline CDR1 and CDR2 sequences are LGHNA and YNFKEQ. Unmatched junction bases numbered 0, after V lost 4 bases and J lost 2 bases. The CDR3 sequence: CASSRTGGNTGELFF. In DNA form, the CDR3 reads TGTGCCAGCAGCCGGACAGGGGGCAACACCGGGGAGCTGTTTTTT.

The chain combines TRBV10-2 with TRBJ1-2; the D is unclear. Germline CDR1 and CDR2: WSHSY and SAAADI. Deletions cut 3 bases from V and 8 bases from J, with 16 bases between. This CDR3 has 14 residues. The CDR3 reads CASSDWTEAGGYTF. CDR3 bases: TGCGCCAGCAGTGATTGGACGGAGGCGGGGGGCTACACCTTC.

The chain is built from TRBV6-5 and TRBJ2-5, with TRBD1 matching 8 bases. CDR3 length: 15 amino acids. Germline-derived CDR1 and CDR2 are MNHEY and SVGAGI. Unmatched junction bases numbered 6, after V lost 6 bases and J lost 0 bases. CDR3 amino acids: CASRHRTGYQETQYF. The CDR3 DNA follows: TGTGCCAGCAGGCACCGGACAGGGTACCAAGAGACCCAGTACTTC.

This chain joins TRBV27 and TRBJ1-5, with D perhaps matching TRBD1 (5 bases). V shed 5 bases and J shed 7 bases, with 12 bases lying between them. Germline V gene lookup returns CDR1 MNHEY and CDR2 SMNVEV (reference sequence). The CDR3 extends over 13 amino acids. CDR3 nucleotides: TGTGCCAGCAGTCCGCCTACAGGCCAGCCCCAGCATTTT. This encodes CASSPPTGQPQHF.

Here the CDR3 DNA reads TGTGCCAGCAGTTTATGGCAGGGCCGAGGGAACACTGAAGCTTTCTTT. Translation: CASSLWQGRGNTEAFF. V gene TRBV28 combines with J gene TRBJ1-1, with D perhaps matching TRBD1 (5 bases). This CDR3 is 16 amino acids long. The germline V gene encodes CDR1 MDHEN and CDR2 SYDVKM. Trimming removed 0 bases from V and 1 base from J, with 12 bases in between.